This is a list of T cell receptor beta chains from one sample in a study of CD8 T cells in ankylosing spondylitis. TCRdb itself ran the 5' RACE reads through MiXCR, one entry per CDR3 protein. The table has approximately 300,000 distinct CDR3 sequences, roughly 20% seen once. The sequencing input was blood, either unsorted or a sorted T cell fraction (not recorded which). All receptors come from a female donor with ankylosing spondylitis or in good health (not recorded which). CDR3s include the opening cysteine and the closing phenylalanine or tryptophan. A D gene is named only where the DNA matches it firmly. A clone size is listed for some rows: how often the clone was seen (once, few, many), or a class if it is expanded.

.,.,TRBJ2-7,14,TRBV19,CASSRPGSAHEQYF,TGTGCCAGTAGTAGACCAGGATCGGCCCACGAGCAGTACTTC
.,TRBD1,TRBJ2-7,15,TRBV6-5,CASSSTPQGAKEQYF,TGTGCCAGCAGTTCAACCCCCCAGGGGGCGAAGGAGCAGTACTTC
many,TRBD1,TRBJ1-1,13,TRBV7-2,CASSIDRAAEAFF,TGTGCCAGCAGCATAGACAGGGCTGCTGAAGCTTTCTTT
once,.,TRBJ1-1,17,TRBV21-1,CASSKAPSSQGNTEAFF,TGTGCCAGCAGCAAAGCCCCCTCATCACAGGGGAACACTGAAGCTTTCTTT
many,TRBD2,TRBJ2-1,14,TRBV28,CASKTSGAYNEQFF,TGTGCCAGCAAAACTAGCGGAGCCTACAATGAGCAGTTCTTC
.,.,TRBJ2-1,14,TRBV12-3/TRBV12-4,CASSLVLAHNEQFF,TGTGCCAGCAGTTTAGTCCTAGCCCACAATGAGCAGTTCTTC
.,TRBD1,TRBJ1-2,13,TRBV11-2,CASSQDRQGGYTF,TGTGCCAGCAGCCAGGACAGGCAGGGGGGCTACACCTTC
.,TRBD2,TRBJ2-1,14,TRBV5-1,CASSLSLAGGEQFF,TGCGCCAGCAGCCTTAGCCTAGCGGGTGGCGAGCAGTTCTTC
.,TRBD1,TRBJ1-2,15,TRBV5-1,CASSLAGGANYGYTF,TGCGCCAGCAGCTTGGCAGGGGGGGCTAACTATGGCTACACCTTC
few,.,TRBJ1-4,16,TRBV5-5,CASRRGQLTTNEKLFF,TGTGCCAGCAGACGAGGACAGTTAACAACTAATGAAAAACTGTTTTTT
.,.,TRBJ2-3,13,TRBV5-1,CASFQGPPDTQYF,TGCGCCAGCTTCCAGGGTCCCCCAGATACGCAGTATTTT
few,TRBD2,TRBJ2-1,16,TRBV6-1,CASSVDSGSAQYEQFF,TGTGCCAGCAGTGTCGATAGCGGGTCTGCACAATATGAGCAGTTCTTC
few,.,TRBJ2-3,13,TRBV7-8,CASSGPTGDTQYF,TGTGCCAGCAGCGGGCCAACAGGAGATACGCAGTATTTT
.,TRBD2,TRBJ2-7,14,TRBV6-2/TRBV6-3,CASSTGLADYEQYF,TGTGCCAGCAGCACCGGACTAGCGGACTACGAGCAGTACTTC
few,TRBD2,TRBJ2-3,13,TRBV6-1,CASGREEGDTQYF,TGTGCCAGCGGTCGGGAGGAGGGAGATACGCAGTATTTT
few,TRBD1,TRBJ2-1,17,TRBV6-1,CASRGDRAGQGRNEQFF,TGTGCCAGCAGGGGCGACAGGGCGGGACAGGGTCGGAATGAGCAGTTCTTC
many,.,TRBJ2-7,15,TRBV6-2/TRBV6-3,CASSSGSGTPYEQYF,TGTGCCAGCAGTTCCGGTAGCGGAACCCCCTACGAGCAGTACTTC
.,TRBD2,TRBJ2-1,15,TRBV11-2,CASFRTSGKGNEQFF,TGTGCCAGCTTCCGGACTAGCGGGAAAGGCAATGAGCAGTTCTTC
.,.,TRBJ1-1,15,TRBV15,CATSRDSDGGGEAFF,TGTGCCACCAGCAGAGATTCGGATGGGGGAGGTGAAGCTTTCTTT
.,.,TRBJ2-1,13,TRBV25-1,CASSESGLNEQFF,TGTGCCAGCAGTGAAAGCGGGCTCAATGAGCAGTTCTTC
.,TRBD1,TRBJ2-2,13,TRBV24-1,CATSTQGTGELFF,TGTGCCACCAGTACACAGGGGACCGGGGAGCTGTTTTTT
.,TRBD2,TRBJ2-1,14,TRBV7-2,CASSRQSGSNEQFF,TGTGCCAGCAGCCGTCAGAGCGGGAGCAATGAGCAGTTCTTC
.,TRBD2,TRBJ2-1,17,TRBV20-1,CSARGEGPLRSYNEQFF,TGCAGTGCTAGAGGGGAGGGCCCACTCCGATCCTACAATGAGCAGTTCTTC
few,.,TRBJ2-1,13,TRBV5-1,CASGPNQSNEQFF,TGCGCCAGCGGACCGAACCAGAGCAATGAGCAGTTCTTC
.,TRBD1,TRBJ1-1,13,TRBV30,CAWMRRGGTEAFF,TGTGCCTGGATGCGCAGGGGGGGCACTGAAGCTTTCTTT
.,.,TRBJ2-1,14,TRBV12-3/TRBV12-4,CASSTRSIANEQFF,TGTGCCAGCAGCACTCGGTCTATCGCCAATGAGCAGTTCTTC
few,TRBD2,TRBJ2-1,17,TRBV20-1,CSVPGTSGGVFDNEQFF,TGCAGTGTCCCCGGGACTAGCGGGGGGGTGTTTGACAATGAGCAGTTCTTC
few,TRBD1,TRBJ2-2,15,TRBV7-2,CASSRTGVRTGELFF,TGTGCCAGCAGCCGGACAGGCGTAAGGACCGGGGAGCTGTTTTTT
few,.,TRBJ2-7,15,TRBV12-3/TRBV12-4,CASSLGSFRGEEQYF,TGTGCCAGCTCATTGGGGTCCTTCCGGGGTGAGGAGCAGTACTTC
many,.,TRBJ2-3,13,TRBV9,CASSSGTSGTQYF,TGTGCCAGCAGCTCAGGGACCAGCGGGACGCAGTATTTT
few,TRBD2,TRBJ2-3,20,TRBV5-1,CASSLVGLAGDLTSTDTQYF,TGCGCCAGCAGCTTGGTGGGACTAGCGGGTGATCTTACTAGCACAGATACGCAGTATTTT
.,.,TRBJ2-1,15,TRBV6-1,CASTIGLSSYNEQFF,TGTGCCAGCACTATCGGACTCAGTTCCTACAATGAGCAGTTCTTC